This entry describes one T cell receptor (beta chain). This clonotype was seen only a few times. The target of this receptor is not known. The sample holds no much larger clone one base away, and base qualities are not on file. Moderately to severely active disease, a Clinical Activity Score of at least 3, a NOSPECS grade of at least 4, and a duration under 3 months were present in ophthalmopathy patients. Any patient with an uncontrolled infection, another autoimmune disease, pregnancy or lactation was excluded. Clinical symptoms, serum thyroxine and TRAb, thyroid ultrasound, and orbital computed tomography formed the basis for the diagnoses. PBMCs were separated from roughly 9.3 ml of fresh peripheral blood using Ficoll-Paque density gradient centrifugation. Total RNA was extracted with Trizol reagent, and quality was checked on an Agilent 2100 Bioanalyzer. Compared with germline, V lacks 4 bases and J lacks 8 bases; bases without a gene match: 4. The germline V gene yields MNHGY for CDR1 and SVAAGI for CDR2. The CDR3 holds 12 amino acids from the cysteine to the phenylalanine. Of the read, only the CDR3 DNA is kept; its 36 bases are in frame from base 1.

This record belongs to a study of T cells in Graves' hyperthyroidism and ophthalmopathy (dated by TCRdb to about 2019). At the level of the whole study: Peripheral blood was sampled at the time of initial diagnosis, prior to any treatment. To identify TCR V-J signatures that set the groups apart, the researchers used a discovery cohort of 100 patients, made up of 43 with Graves' ophthalmopathy and 55 to 65 with stable Graves' hyperthyroidism. Whether ophthalmopathy could be predicted prospectively was tested in an independent validation cohort made up of roughly 19 hyperthyroidism patients plus 17 patients who later progressed to ophthalmopathy. The roughly 100 discovery patients were randomly divided into training and test sets at a 7:3 ratio. Thyroid tissue and blood T-cell repertoires from six Graves' hyperthyroidism patients were also compared in the study. After sampling, hyperthyroidism patients received methimazole starting at 30 mg daily, and ophthalmopathy patients received high-dose intravenous methylprednisolone. TCR Vbeta CDR3 sequencing of 120 to 150 peripheral blood samples (approximately 44 ophthalmopathy, 75 to 80 hyperthyroidism and 17 progressor patients) is reported in the paper. Points the paper makes about the study in general: No statistical method was used to fix the sample size in advance, and group allocation was not hidden from the investigators. Most expanded thyroid clonotypes (frequency above 0.001) were also detected in blood, suggesting blood repertoires may reflect thyroid immune responses. In cross-validation, a model built on a 13 V-J signature told ophthalmopathy apart from stable hyperthyroidism with approximately 90% sensitivity and roughly 81% specificity, and in testing the same model reached 80%/75%. During validation, the model predicted progression to ophthalmopathy a median of about 6.3 months ahead of onset, with almost 71% sensitivity and 72% to 85% specificity.

Amplification of TCR beta CDR3 regions was carried out from RNA transcripts. A first-round RT-PCR of the TCR CDR3 used the HTBI primer set with the Qiagen OneStep RT-PCR kit. The libraries were constructed in a second round of multiplex PCR and then size-selected and purified. Libraries were sequenced paired-end with 100 bp reads on an Illumina HiSeq2000. The original pipeline was this. Raw data were processed with SOAPnuke, discarding reads with adapters, uncalled bases, mean Phred below 15, or no exact constant-primer or identifier match. High-quality paired reads were merged using COPE v1.2.5, and each unique nucleotide sequence was defined as a clonotype. Clonotypes were aligned to IMGT TRBV, TRBD and TRBJ reference segments using MiTCR v1.1. Only V-J combinations with frequency above 0.0001, covering 99% to 99.2% of repertoires, were analysed. A TCS score was defined as the ratio between F50 (clonal expansion) and ExV (chaos), using BLOSUM62-based TCRdist between CDR3 peptides within each V-J. Welch's t-statistics and random forest reduced 500 to 650 V-J features to 13, which were used in a naive Bayes classifier (R e1071). The raw public data were reprocessed by TCRdb itself: fastp quality trimming at Q25, MiXCR clonotype calling, in-frame beta chains only. Entries that share a CDR3 protein sequence are merged under the most common genes and DNA. The V and J calls, along with clone size, are taken from TCRdb and not from the paper's own processing. This sample gives some 300,000 distinct CDR3 sequences in total; approximately 18% of them show up just once. About 35% of the sample is taken by the ten largest.

The receptor was isolated from a man aged 50-60 years with Graves' ophthalmopathy. Recombination joined TRBV6-9 with TRBJ1-2, with 7 junctional bases fitting TRBD1. Sequences were obtained from blood. The CDR3 region: CASSSQGVGYTF. The DNA sequence is as follows: TGTGCCAGCAGTTCCCAGGGGGTCGGCTACACCTTC.